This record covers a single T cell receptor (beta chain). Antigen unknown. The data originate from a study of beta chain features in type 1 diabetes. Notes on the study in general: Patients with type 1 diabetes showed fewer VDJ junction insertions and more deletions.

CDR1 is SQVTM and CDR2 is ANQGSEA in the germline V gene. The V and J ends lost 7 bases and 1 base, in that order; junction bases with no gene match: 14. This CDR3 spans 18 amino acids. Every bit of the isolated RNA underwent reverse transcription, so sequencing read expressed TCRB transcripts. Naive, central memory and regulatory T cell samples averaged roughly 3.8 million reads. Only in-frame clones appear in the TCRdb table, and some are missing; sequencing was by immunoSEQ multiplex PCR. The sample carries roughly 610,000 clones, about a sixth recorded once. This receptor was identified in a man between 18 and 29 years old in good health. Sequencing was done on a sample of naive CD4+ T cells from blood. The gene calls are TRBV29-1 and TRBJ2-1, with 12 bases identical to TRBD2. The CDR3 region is CSGRWRLAGVASYNEQFF. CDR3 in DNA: TGCAGCGGGCGGTGGAGACTAGCGGGAGTGGCATCCTACAATGAGCAGTTCTTC.